The 15 T cell receptor beta chains below were found in one sample sequenced in a study of blood T cell repertoires in COVID-19. The table came from immunoSEQ multiplex PCR; TCRdb's copy has only in-frame clones and leaves some out. The sample shows approximately 170,000 clones, roughly nine tenths of them seen only once. Sequenced: peripheral blood. The receptor set was obtained from a woman aged 70-85 years with acute or convalescent COVID-19.

The genes are TRBV6-5 and TRBJ1-2, with 7 bases identical to TRBD1. The germline CDR1 and CDR2 sequences are MNHEY and SVGAGI. The CDR3 runs to 14 residues. V shed 5 bases and J 3 bases; nucleotides not matched to a gene: 6. CDR3 DNA: TGTGCCAGCAGTCCCTGGACAGGTCACTATGGCTACACCTTC. It is translated as CASSPWTGHYGYTF.

The chain is built from TRBV20-1 and TRBJ1-1; TRBD1 matches 8 bases. Germline V gene sequence: CDR1 DFQATT, CDR2 SNEGSKA (reference sequence). The length of the CDR3 is 11 residues. This CDR3 is CRPGQATEAFF. In DNA form, the CDR3 reads TGCAGGCCGGGACAGGCGACTGAAGCTTTCTTT.

The V call is TRBV6-1, the J call TRBJ1-1; D unresolved. The CDR3 covers 12 residues. V was shortened by 2 bases and J by 9 bases, with 10 bases between the two germline ends. Germline V gene sequence: CDR1 MNHNS, CDR2 SASEGT. The DNA for the CDR3 is TGTGCCAGCAGTGAATTGGCCAGTAAAGCTTTCTTT. Encoded protein: CASSELASKAFF.

V and J are TRBV5-6 and TRBJ1-3, with D uncertain. CDR1 SGHDT and CDR2 YYEEEE come from the germline V gene. This CDR3 comprises 15 residues. V was shortened by 4 bases and J by 0 bases, with 11 bases between the two germline ends. The CDR3 sequence is CASSNKPHSGNTIYF. CDR3 bases: TGTGCCAGCAGCAACAAACCCCACTCTGGAAACACCATATATTTT.

The CDR3 nucleotides read TGTGCCAGCAGTCGGACAGGGCGGTTCACTGAAGCTTTCTTT. Translation gives CASSRTGRFTEAFF. This sequence joins TRBV7-6 and TRBJ1-1; 8 bases match TRBD1. The CDR3 extends over 14 amino acids. V was clipped by 6 bases and J by 4 bases; unmatched bases: 7. CDR1 and CDR2 (germline): SGHVS, FNYEAQ.

V and J are TRBV9 and TRBJ1-2; 12 nucleotides align to TRBD1. The V gene end was trimmed by 3 bases and the J gene end by 8 bases; junction bases not matched to a gene: 8. Germline loops: CDR1 SGDLS, CDR2 YYNGEE. The CDR3 has 15 residues. The CDR3 protein is CASSGAGTGGEGYTF. Written as DNA, the CDR3 is TGTGCCAGCAGCGGAGCCGGGACAGGGGGCGAGGGCTACACCTTC. Full variable domain (missing parts from reference TRBV9 and TRBJ1-2): DSGVTQTPKHLITATGQRVTLRCSPRSGDLSVYWYQQSLDQGLQFLIQYYNGEERAKGNILERFSAQQFPDLHSELNLSSLELGDSALYFCASSGAGTGGEGYTFGSGTRLTVV.

This chain connects TRBV12-3 or TRBV12-4 to TRBJ2-1; 8 bases line up with TRBD2. This CDR3 has 13 residues. V lost 8 bases, J lost 5 bases, and 5 bases stayed unmatched. The CDR3: CASSGLGNNEQFF. The CDR3 coding sequence is TGTGCCAGCTCGGGACTAGGGAACAATGAGCAGTTCTTC.

The chain uses TRBV20-1 and TRBJ1-5; D is ambiguous. The V and J ends lost 3 bases and 2 bases respectively, with 20 bases between them. CDR1 is DFQATT and CDR2 is SNEGSKA in the germline V gene (reference sequence). CDR3 length equals 17 residues. The CDR3 DNA follows: TGCAGTGCTAGTCTCCTTCCCGGGTTCTCTGGCAATCAGCCCCAGCATTTT. Amino acid sequence: CSASLLPGFSGNQPQHF.

The chain carries TRBV9 and TRBJ2-2; 8 bases fit TRBD1. CDR3 length: 16 residues. Germline V gives CDR1 SGDLS, CDR2 YYNGEE. V dropped 3 bases and J dropped 3; count of bases not matched to a gene: 7. The CDR3 spells CASSETRGRDTGELFF. The CDR3 DNA reads as TGTGCCAGCAGCGAGACCAGGGGGCGGGACACCGGGGAGCTGTTTTTT.

This chain links TRBV7-8 with TRBJ1-5; 12 bases line up with TRBD1. Germline CDR1 SGHVS, CDR2 FQNEAQ. Trimming cost V 0 bases and J 8 bases; bases outside gene matches: 5. The CDR3 consists of 16 residues. The CDR3 spells CASSLARGQGAKPQHF. The CDR3 DNA reads as TGTGCCAGCAGCTTAGCGCGGGGACAGGGGGCGAAGCCCCAGCATTTT.

The chain couples TRBV18 to TRBJ1-1, with 8 positions matching TRBD1. V shed 3 bases and J 0 bases; nucleotides not matched to a gene: 12. The CDR3 is 18 amino acids. Germline CDR1 is KGHSH and CDR2 is LQKENI. Here the CDR3 reads CASSPSQGVGGMNTEAFF. DNA for the CDR3: TGTGCCAGCTCACCTTCACAGGGGGTTGGAGGAATGAACACTGAAGCTTTCTTT.

The table lists this clone with many counts. The CDR3 loop is CASSTGTASTGELFF. The CDR3 bases are TGTGCCAGCAGTACCGGGACAGCCAGCACCGGGGAGCTGTTTTTT. This chain links TRBV27 with TRBJ2-2; TRBD1 matches 7 bases. Germline V lookup: CDR1 MNHEY, CDR2 SMNVEV (reference sequence). The CDR3 loop spans 15 amino acids. V was clipped by 5 bases and J by 4 bases; unmatched bases: 7.

The rearrangement joins TRBV7-2 to TRBJ1-2; no clear D. The CDR3 is 15 residues long. Germline V gives CDR1 SGHTA, CDR2 FQGNSA. V gave up 4 bases and J gave up 4 bases, with 16 bases separating them. CDR3 coding DNA: TGTGCCAGCAGCTCGTTTATTGGGTCGGGCTATGGCTACACCTTC. Encoded protein: CASSSFIGSGYGYTF.

The chain combines TRBV7-2 with TRBJ2-1; 8 bases are a match to TRBD2. The CDR3 length is 14 residues. Germline V lookup: CDR1 SGHTA, CDR2 FQGNSA. Unmatched junction bases numbered 5, after V lost 6 bases and J lost 4 bases. CDR3 protein: CASRSGGPYNEQFF. The DNA for the CDR3 is TGTGCCAGCAGAAGCGGGGGTCCGTACAATGAGCAGTTCTTC.

V and J are TRBV14 and TRBJ1-5; a weak D match, TRBD1 (5 bases). The V gene lost 0 bases and the J gene lost 10 bases, with 10 bases spanning the gap. In germline, CDR1 is SGHDN, CDR2 FVKESK. The CDR3 is made up of 13 amino acids. CDR3 sequence reads: CASSQDQGLPQHF. The CDR3, as DNA: TGTGCCAGCAGCCAAGATCAGGGACTACCCCAGCATTTT.